The source of this T cell receptor (beta chain) is a study of blood T cell repertoires in COVID-19. As for the study in general: Acute and convalescent COVID-19 specimens originated in the United States, Italy and Spain. Sources were T cells, B-cell-depleted T cells, or PBMCs; the material itself was cDNA or gDNA.

The CDR3 loop spans 15 amino acids. The germline CDR1 and CDR2 sequences are SGHDN and FVKESK. The V gene end was trimmed by 1 base and the J gene end by 9 bases; junction bases not matched to a gene: 3. Per the original data handling: Reference gene primers were amplified, and this amplification served to estimate nucleated cell counts. Profiled with immunoSEQ multiplex PCR; TCRdb holds only in-frame clones, not every one. V and J calls and clone size are as listed in that table; D and trimming were resolved from the DNA. The data hold tens of thousands of clones, with around 89% observed a single time. This clone appeared a few times.

The chain recombines TRBV14 with TRBJ2-1; 13 nucleotides match TRBD2. Input material: peripheral blood. The clonotype comes from a man aged 65 to 79 with active or convalescent COVID-19. CDR3 sequence reads: CASSQGTSGSSEQFF. The CDR3 DNA reads TGTGCCAGCAGCCAAGGGACTAGCGGGAGTAGTGAGCAGTTCTTC. Full variable domain (remainder filled in from reference TRBV14 and TRBJ2-1): EAGVTQFPSHSVIEKGQTVTLRCDPISGHDNLYWYRRVMGKEIKFLLHFVKESKQDESGMPNNRFLAERTGGTYSTLKVQPAELEDSGVYFCASSQGTSGSSEQFFGPGTRLTVL.